The sequence of this TCR beta chain was determined in a study of CD8 T cells in Susac syndrome. Trimming cost V 1 base and J 3 bases; bases outside gene matches: 2. Germline V lookup: CDR1 LGHDT, CDR2 YNNKEL (reference sequence). CDR3 length equals 15 residues. Reverse transcription used roughly 0.45 to 1 ug RNA and random hexamers. TCRdb ran MiXCR on the immunoSEQ multiplex PCR reads and lists one entry per CDR3 protein. The sample consists of hundreds of thousands of distinct CDR3 sequences, around 85% of them appearing once. The rearrangement joins TRBV3-1 to TRBJ2-1, with 8 bases identical to TRBD2. Sequencing used CD8+ T cells from PBMCs. The sequence was collected from a human donor with multiple sclerosis. The CDR3 DNA reads TGTGCCAGCAGCCAAGGGCGGGAGGTCTACAATGAGCAGTTCTTC. It encodes CASSQGREVYNEQFF.